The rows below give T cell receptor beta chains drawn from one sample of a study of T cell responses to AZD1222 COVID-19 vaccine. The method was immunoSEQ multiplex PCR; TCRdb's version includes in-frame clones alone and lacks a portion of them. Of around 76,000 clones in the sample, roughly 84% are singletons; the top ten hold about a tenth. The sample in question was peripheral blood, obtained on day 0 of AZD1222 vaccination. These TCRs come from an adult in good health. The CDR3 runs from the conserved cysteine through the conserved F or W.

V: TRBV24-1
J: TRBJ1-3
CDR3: CATSDTVSGNTIYF

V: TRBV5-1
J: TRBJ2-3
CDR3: CASSLGRSNTDTQYF

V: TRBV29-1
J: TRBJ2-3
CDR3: CSAAGTSGVLSTDTQYF

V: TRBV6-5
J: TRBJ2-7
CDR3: CASLTGTATYEQYF

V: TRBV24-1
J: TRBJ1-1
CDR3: CATSQGGVNTEAFF

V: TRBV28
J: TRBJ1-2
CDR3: CASSPAGTGDNGYTF

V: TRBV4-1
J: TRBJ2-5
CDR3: CASGRASGYQETQYF

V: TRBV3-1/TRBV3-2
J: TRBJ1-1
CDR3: CASSPLAGSTEAFF

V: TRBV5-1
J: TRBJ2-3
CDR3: CASSLARLGGQYF

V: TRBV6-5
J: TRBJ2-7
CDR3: CASSSLDLDEQYF

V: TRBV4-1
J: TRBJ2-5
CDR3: CASSQASSGGYETQYF

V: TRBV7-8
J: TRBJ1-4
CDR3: CASSLELGQGSEKLFF

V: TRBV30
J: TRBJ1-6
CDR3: CAWSARRGLIWAPLHF

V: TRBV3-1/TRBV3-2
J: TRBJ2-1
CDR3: CASSQVTGSYNEQFF

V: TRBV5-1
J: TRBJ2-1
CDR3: CASSLEVFNNEQFF

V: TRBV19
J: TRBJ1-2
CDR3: CASSKTGGYGYTF

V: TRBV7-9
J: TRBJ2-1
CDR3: CASSLDASGYSGNEQFF

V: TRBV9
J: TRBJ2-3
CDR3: CASSVMGTTSTDTQYF

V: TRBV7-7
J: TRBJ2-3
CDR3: CASSLGDSSTDTQYF

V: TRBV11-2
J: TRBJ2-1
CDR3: CASSFPGVDEQFF

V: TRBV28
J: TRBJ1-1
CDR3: CASSFSGRLNTEAFF

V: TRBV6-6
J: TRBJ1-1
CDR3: CASSSPMDRVNTEAFF

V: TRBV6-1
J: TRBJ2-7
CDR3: CASSEWGSSYEQYF

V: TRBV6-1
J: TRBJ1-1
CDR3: CASSETGDLTEAFF

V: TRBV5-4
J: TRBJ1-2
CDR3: CASRLTGGDYGYTF

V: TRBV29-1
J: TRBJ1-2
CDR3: CSVARDGANYGYTF

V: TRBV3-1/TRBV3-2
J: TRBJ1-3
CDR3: CASSQDPRSSGNTIYF

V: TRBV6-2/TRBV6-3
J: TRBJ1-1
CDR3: CASSDPQGGHTEAFF

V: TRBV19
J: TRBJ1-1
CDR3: CASRGQGNTEAFF

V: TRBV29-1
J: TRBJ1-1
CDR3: CSGGGQMNTEAFF

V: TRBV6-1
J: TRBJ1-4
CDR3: CASSEAFRQVNEKLFF